This T cell receptor beta chain was found in a study of blood T cell repertoires in COVID-19 (dated by TCRdb to the early 2020s). Broadly, across the study: The collaborator samples originated in the United States, Italy and Spain and spanned the acute and convalescent phases of COVID-19. Samples were obtained from the ongoing ImmuneRACE study (first 160 participants) and from some 1,300 subjects provided by 6 global collaborators. HLA class I and class II types, where available, came from metadata supplied by the sample provider rather than from assay-based typing. A freely available public database, intended as a resource for researchers studying the immune response to SARS-CoV-2, is where the repertoires were released. The material from the prospective study consisted of cDNA or gDNA derived from T cells, B-cell-depleted T cells, or PBMCs. Nearly every sample came with metadata listing a de-identified subject ID, COVID-19 status, age in years and sex. Deeply sampled blood TCRbeta repertoires from subjects exposed to, actively infected with, or recovered from COVID-19 were included in the dataset. Results the study describes overall, beyond this receptor: Clinical and demographic metadata were provided uncurated, with the amount varying by source and participant.

Concerning this clone: Its antigen is unknown. No base quality values were provided; no much bigger clone lies one nucleotide off.

The trim is 8 bases for V and 7 bases for J, with a gap of 12 bases between the germline ends. The CDR3, cysteine through phenylalanine, is 12 amino acids long. Solely the CDR3 DNA is kept, with 36 bases framed from the first base. CDR1 is given as SGHNT and CDR2 as YENEEA, both from the germline V gene. TCRbeta CDR3 regions were amplified from genomic DNA using the immunoSEQ Assay, a bias-controlled multiplex PCR. In the paper's pipeline: Nucleated cell counts per sample were estimated from amplification of reference gene primers within the assay. To quantify the absolute abundance of each unique TCRbeta CDR3 rearrangement, sequence reads were collapsed and filtered. For each sample, productive Simpson clonality was calculated by taking the square root of Simpson's diversity index across productive rearrangements. TCRdb stores this immuneACCESS table with in-frame sequences only. Part of the clones is absent; in the studies checked, under half of the shortfall reflects unresolved V genes, and no reason is known for the rest. V, J and clone size were drawn from that table, and D and trimming were deduced from the DNA. In all, the sample holds some 200,000 clones, and roughly 80% of those were seen once. The top ten clonotypes cover around 12% of the sample.

In Seattle, one collaborating source enrolled patients while the infection was active and tracked those patients longitudinally over the course of disease. Each collaborating institution followed its own protocols to collect whole blood in K2EDTA tubes. For TCRbeta analysis, collaborators shipped samples in one of three forms: frozen whole blood, isolated PBMCs, or DNA extracted from either of those sample types. This sequence originates from a woman aged 80 or over with COVID-19, enrolled during active disease. Input material: peripheral blood. The chain is assembled from TRBV11-3 and TRBJ1-5; no D segment can be confidently identified. The DNA sequence reads TGTGCCAGCCACCAAGAACAGCAGCCCCAGCATTTT. Its protein reads: CASHQEQQPQHF.